A single sample gave rise to the 9 T cell receptor beta chains below, sequenced in a study of T cell responses to AZD1222 COVID-19 vaccine. Profiling relied on immunoSEQ multiplex PCR, and the TCRdb table lists in-frame clones only, not all of them. The table records around 100,000 clones, 88% of them present only once. Sequenced material: peripheral blood, taken on day 0 of AZD1222 vaccination. The source of these receptors is an adult in good health.

The rearrangement joins TRBV2 to TRBJ2-1; 8 positions match TRBD2. Germline trimming cut 5 bases from V and 2 bases from J; bases unmatched to any gene: 2. CDR1 is SNHLY and CDR2 is FYNNEI in the germline V gene. The CDR3 loop spans 14 amino acids. CDR3 amino acids: CASSRRGAYNEQFF. CDR3 nucleotide sequence: TGTGCCAGCAGTAGGCGGGGGGCCTACAATGAGCAGTTCTTC.

The gene calls are TRBV18 and TRBJ2-1, with TRBD1 matching over 7 bases. This CDR3 contains 17 residues. Trimming took 1 base from V and 4 from J; bases not matched to a gene: 10. Germline V CDR1 and CDR2: KGHSH, LQKENI. Here the CDR3 DNA reads TGTGCCAGCTCACCACAGGGGGCAGTTGTTGGGTACAATGAGCAGTTCTTC. Its translation: CASSPQGAVVGYNEQFF. The whole variable domain, remainder taken from reference TRBV18 and TRBJ2-1, is NAGVMQNPRHLVRRRGQEARLRCSPMKGHSHVYWYRQLPEEGLKFMVYLQKENIIDESGMPKERFSAEFPKEGPSILRIQQVVRGDSAAYFCASSPQGAVVGYNEQFFGPGTRLTVL.

J is TRBJ2-1 and V is TRBV4-2, with 8 bases matching TRBD1. The CDR3 is 15 residues long. The germline V gene encodes CDR1 LGHNA and CDR2 YNFKEQ. With V trimmed by 3 bases and J by 6 bases, 7 bases remained unmatched. As DNA, the CDR3 is TGTGCCAGCAGCCATCCCGGACAGGGTAGCAATGAGCAGTTCTTC. Translation gives CASSHPGQGSNEQFF.

CDR3 bases: TGTGCCAGCAGCTTTTACAAGAACACTGAAGCTTTCTTT. It yields the protein CASSFYKNTEAFF. The chain is built from TRBV7-2 and TRBJ1-1; D remains unclear. The germline CDR1 and CDR2 sequences are SGHTA and FQGNSA. V shed 3 bases and J shed 1 base, with 6 bases lying between them. This CDR3 has 13 amino acids.

A single count supports this clone. The V and J genes are TRBV7-3 and TRBJ1-2, with TRBD1 matching 7 bases. CDR1 and CDR2 (germline): SGHTA, FQGTGA. V dropped 1 base and J dropped 4; count of bases not matched to a gene: 3. The CDR3 length is 14 residues. The CDR3 bases are TGTGCCAGCAGCTTAAAGGGGGACAGCTATGGCTACACCTTC. Translation: CASSLKGDSYGYTF. Full variable domain (rest looked up from reference TRBV7-3 and TRBJ1-2): GAGVSQTPSNKVTEKGKYVELRCDPISGHTALYWYRQSLGQGPEFLIYFQGTGAADDSGLPNDRFFAVRPEGSVSTLKIQRTERGDSAVYLCASSLKGDSYGYTFGSGTRLTVV.

The chain recombines TRBV7-2 with TRBJ2-7; TRBD2 matches at 11 bases. From germline, CDR1 is SGHTA and CDR2 FQGNSA. The CDR3 is made up of 16 amino acids. With V trimmed by 3 bases and J by 1 base, 5 bases remained unmatched. CDR3 region: CASSFRTSGLSYEQYF. The DNA of the CDR3 is TGTGCCAGCAGCTTCAGGACTAGCGGGTTATCCTACGAGCAGTACTTC. The whole variable domain, filled in from reference TRBV7-2 and TRBJ2-7, reads GAGVSQSPSNKVTEKGKDVELRCDPISGHTALYWYRQSLGQGLEFLIYFQGNSAPDKSGLPSDRFSAERTGGSVSTLTIQRTQQEDSAVYLCASSFRTSGLSYEQYFGPGTRLTVT.

This chain links TRBV28 with TRBJ2-7; D tentatively reads TRBD1 or TRBD2 (5 bases each). Germline values: CDR1 MDHEN, CDR2 SYDVKM. V was cut by 3 bases and J by 3 bases, with 18 bases left in between. This CDR3 is built from 16 residues. CDR3 in amino acids: CASSFIRMGDLYEQYF. For the CDR3, the DNA is TGTGCCAGCAGTTTCATCAGGATGGGGGACCTCTACGAGCAGTACTTC.

The chain joins TRBV5-1 to TRBJ2-7; D call uncertain. The CDR3 has 14 amino acids. The V gene lost 4 bases and the J gene lost 2 bases, with 13 bases spanning the gap. Germline loops: CDR1 SGHRS, CDR2 YFSETQ. This CDR3 reads CASSPRSKAYEQYF. The CDR3 DNA reads TGCGCCAGCAGCCCTCGGTCAAAAGCCTACGAGCAGTACTTC. Based on the CDR3 plus reference TRBV5-1 and TRBJ2-7, the full variable domain is KAGVTQTPRYLIKTRGQQVTLSCSPISGHRSVSWYQQTPGQGLQFLFEYFSETQRNKGNFPGRFSGRQFSNSRSEMNVSTLELGDSALYLCASSPRSKAYEQYFGPGTRLTVT.

Of note for this clone: Additional DNA sequences in this sample encode the identical CDR3. V usage is TRBV9 and J usage is TRBJ1-5, with D perhaps matching TRBD1 (6 bases). CDR3 size: 16 residues. The germline gives CDR1 SGDLS, CDR2 YYNGEE. Trimming cost V 0 bases and J 7 bases, with 17 bases left between them. CDR3 residues: CASSVGGRGRGQPQHF. CDR3 DNA sequence: TGTGCCAGCAGCGTAGGGGGCAGGGGTCGGGGACAGCCCCAGCATTTT.